These 9 T cell receptor beta chains share one sample of origin, sequenced in a study of blood T cells in healthy people across ages. With a J-beta primer mix and a sample-barcoded 5' primer, a second PCR ran 7 to 11 cycles. TCRdb re-derived calls from the 5' RACE reads in MiXCR, one entry per CDR3 protein. Among about 1.6 million distinct CDR3 sequences listed, almost 35% were seen once. Material: blood. The receptors here all came from a woman under 40 in good health.

This clonotype turned up a few times. The rearrangement links TRBV6-5 to TRBJ2-3, with D unresolved. The length of the CDR3 is 14 residues. Germline V gene data show CDR1 as MNHEY and CDR2 as SVGAGI. The ends were cut back, 0 bases at V and 4 bases at J, with 8 bases in the middle. CDR3 DNA sequence: TGTGCCAGCAGTTACTCGACATATTCAGATACGCAGTATTTT. This gives the protein CASSYSTYSDTQYF.

This clonotype showed up just once. Relative to the germline gene, one junction end is altered; a read error may explain this. The rearrangement uses TRBV10-1 and TRBJ2-3; D is perhaps TRBD1 or TRBD2 (5 bases each). From germline, CDR1 is WNHNN and CDR2 SYGVQD (reference sequence). The CDR3 covers 16 residues. CDR3 in amino acids: CASSESYGGIQNTRYF. The CDR3 coding sequence is TGCGCCAGCAGTGAGTCTTATGGGGGAATACAGAATACGCGGTATTTT.

Comments on this clonotype: The junction does not match germline at one end; this may be a read error. The gene calls are TRBV12-3 or TRBV12-4 and TRBJ2-3, with D possibly being TRBD2 (5 bases). The CDR3 is 14 amino acids. This CDR3 is CASSLEASADAQYF. Here the CDR3 DNA reads TGTGCCAGCAGTTTGGAGGCGTCTGCAGATGCGCAGTATTTT.

The rearrangement links TRBV6-1 to TRBJ2-3; D tentatively reads TRBD1 or TRBD2 (5 bases each). This CDR3 has 12 amino acids. Germline-derived CDR1 and CDR2 are MNHNS and SASEGT. Trimming took 6 bases from V and 14 from J, leaving 18 bases between them. CDR3 sequence: CASRGTARGLYF. The CDR3 nucleotides read TGTGCCAGCAGGGGGACGGCTCGGGGTTTGTATTTT.

This clonotype occurred once. At one end, the junction sequence differs from germline, possibly due to a read error. V usage is TRBV27 and J usage is TRBJ2-1, with 9 bases fitting TRBD2. CDR3 size: 16 residues. Looked up from germline, CDR1 is MNHEY and CDR2 is SMNVEV (reference sequence). The CDR3 DNA follows: TGTGCCAGCGGTTTTGGCGGGAGGGCCTTCGGTAATGAGCAGTTCTTC. This translates into CASGFGGRAFGNEQFF.

This clonotype came up many times. The rearrangement uses TRBV29-1 and TRBJ2-1; tentatively, D is TRBD1 (6 bases). The CDR3 is 15 residues long. Germline assignment: CDR1 SQVTM and CDR2 ANQGSEA. Trimming removed 6 bases from V and 2 bases from J, with 17 bases in between. The CDR3: CSVASPRDTYNEQFF. The CDR3 DNA is TGCAGCGTAGCCTCTCCCCGGGACACCTACAATGAGCAGTTCTTC.

This chain uses TRBV20-1 with TRBJ2-1, with TRBD2 matching 9 bases. The CDR3 runs to 15 residues. The trim removed 1 base at V and 9 bases at J, leaving 10 bases unmatched. CDR1 is DFQATT and CDR2 is SNEGSKA in the germline V gene (reference sequence). CDR3 residues: CSARVGTSRRGEQFF. DNA of the CDR3: TGCAGTGCTAGAGTTGGGACTAGCAGGAGAGGTGAGCAGTTCTTC.

This clonotype was observed a handful of times. The V gene is TRBV15, the J gene TRBJ2-1; D could derive from TRBD1 or TRBD2 (5 bases each). This CDR3 has 15 amino acids. Per the germline V gene, CDR1 is LNHNV and CDR2 is YYDKDF (reference sequence). V dropped 4 bases and J dropped 0 bases, with 10 bases sitting between them. CDR3 sequence (DNA): TGTGCCACCAGCACTGGGGGAATCTCCTACAATGAGCAGTTCTTC. Its translation is CATSTGGISYNEQFF. The complete variable domain, with remaining parts taken from reference TRBV15 and TRBJ2-1, reads DAMVIQNPRYQVTQFGKPVTLSCSQTLNHNVMYWYQQKSSQAPKLLFHYYDKDFNNEADTPDNFQSRRPNTSFCFLDIRSPGLGDTAMYLCATSTGGISYNEQFFGPGTRLTVL.

This clonotype appeared a few times. V and J are TRBV18 and TRBJ2-1, with D unclear. The CDR3 runs to 14 residues. V lost 3 bases and J 4 bases, leaving 10 bases between the germline ends. Germline CDR1 and CDR2: KGHSH and LQKENI. The CDR3 DNA sequence: TGTGCCAGCTCACCCTCGGCAGGATACAATGAGCAGTTCTTC. Translation: CASSPSAGYNEQFF.